This T cell receptor (beta chain) was retrieved from a study of cytomegalovirus exposure and HLA in healthy donors. Primers for the PCR totalled 60 Vbeta and 13 Jbeta. This table comes from immunoSEQ multiplex PCR, and its TCRdb copy is limited to in-frame clones, with some not included. Of 180,000 or so clones listed, 75% to 85% were seen once; the top ten hold 1.5% to 2%. The CDR3 totals 14 residues. Trimming shortened V by 4 bases and J by 5 bases, and 12 bases separated the two germline ends. CDR1 is ENHRY, CDR2 SYGVKD, per germline. Material: PBMCs. This sequence joins TRBV10-3 and TRBJ1-5; possibly TRBD1 for D (6 bases). The TCR sequence derives from a young man in good health and CMV-seronegative. The CDR3 loop is CAISGAGDHQPQHF. The CDR3 DNA is TGTGCCATCAGTGGGGCAGGGGATCATCAGCCCCAGCATTTT.